The 6 T cell receptor beta chains given below trace back to one sample, sequenced in a study of T-cell reconstitution after alpha-beta-depleted transplantation in children. Preparing the TCRbeta library involved the use of unique molecular identifiers. Using its own MiXCR run on the PCR reads, TCRdb lists one record per CDR3 protein. The repertoire has 100,000 or so distinct CDR3 sequences, over 9% of them found once; the top ten carry around 13%. The sequencing used PBMCs from the stem cell graft donor, collected from the stem cell graft. All receptors derive from a human donor who donated a stem cell graft to a child with inherited bone marrow failure.

The chain links TRBV20-1 to TRBJ1-2; D gene uncertain. Germline V gives CDR1 DFQATT, CDR2 SNEGSKA (reference sequence). The CDR3 spans 12 residues. Trimming removed 3 bases at V and 5 bases at J, with 10 bases between. The CDR3 sequence: CSASAGPYGYTF. In DNA, the CDR3 is TGCAGTGCTAGTGCCGGTCCTTATGGCTACACCTTC.

This clonotype showed up just a few times. The rearrangement uses TRBV7-9 and TRBJ1-4; D call uncertain. The germline gives CDR1 SEHNR, CDR2 FQNEAQ (reference sequence). This CDR3 comprises 13 residues. Trimming cost V 2 bases and J 2 bases, with 3 bases left between them. The chain's CDR3 is CASSLQTNEKLFF. CDR3 coding DNA: TGTGCCAGCAGCTTACAGACTAATGAAAAACTGTTTTTT.

At least ten counts were recorded for this clonotype. This chain uses TRBV20-1 with TRBJ2-5, with D unclear. V lost 0 bases and J lost 1, with 15 bases in between. The CDR3 spans 16 residues. CDR1 and CDR2 (germline): DFQATT, SNEGSKA (reference sequence). The CDR3 bases are TGCAGTGCTAGAGATGGTGCGGACCTTACCCAAGAGACCCAGTACTTC. Translating gives CSARDGADLTQETQYF.

In this sample, this clonotype turned up many times. V and J are TRBV7-2 and TRBJ1-6, with no clear D. CDR1 and CDR2 (germline): SGHTA, FQGNSA. Trimming shortened V by 3 bases and J by 15 bases, and 12 bases separated the two germline ends. The CDR3 has 12 amino acids. The CDR3 reads CASSFPPSVLHF. As DNA, the CDR3 is TGTGCCAGCAGCTTCCCCCCCTCAGTCCTCCACTTT. Looking up the rest from reference TRBV7-2 and TRBJ1-6 gives the full variable domain: GAGVSQSPSNKVTEKGKDVELRCDPISGHTALYWYRQSLGQGLEFLIYFQGNSAPDKSGLPSDRFSAERTGGSVSTLTIQRTQQEDSAVYLCASSFPPSVLHFGNGTRLTVT.

This clonotype showed up just a few times. The CDR3 nucleotides read TGTGCCAGCAGCTTACTCCCAGGGGGCGCGTGGGATACGCAGTATTTT. Translating it yields CASSLLPGGAWDTQYF. V is TRBV5-4 and J is TRBJ2-3; TRBD1 matches 8 bases. J was trimmed by 6 bases and V by 2 bases; bases with no gene match: 11. Germline loops: CDR1 SGHNT, CDR2 YYREEE (reference sequence). This CDR3 is 16 amino acids long.

This clonotype was detected many times. This chain connects TRBV3-1 to TRBJ1-4, with a tentative D call TRBD1 (6 bases). Per germline, CDR1 LGHDT and CDR2 YNNKEL (reference sequence). V dropped 6 bases and J dropped 3 bases, with 14 bases sitting between them. CDR3 length: 15 residues. CDR3 sequence: CASSQRGAANEKLFF. The CDR3 DNA follows: TGTGCCAGCAGTCAGAGGGGGGCTGCTAATGAAAAACTGTTTTTT.